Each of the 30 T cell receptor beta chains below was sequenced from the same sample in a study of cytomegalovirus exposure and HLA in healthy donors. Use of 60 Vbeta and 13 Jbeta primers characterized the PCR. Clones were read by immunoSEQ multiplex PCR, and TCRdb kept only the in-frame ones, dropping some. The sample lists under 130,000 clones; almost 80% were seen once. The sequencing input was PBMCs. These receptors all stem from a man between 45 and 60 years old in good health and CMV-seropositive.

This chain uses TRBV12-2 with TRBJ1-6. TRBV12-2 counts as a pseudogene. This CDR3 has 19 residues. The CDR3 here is CASRLEVYHGSSYNSPLHF. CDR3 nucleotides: TGTGCAAGTCGCTTAGAGGTCTATCATGGGAGCTCCTATAATTCACCCCTCCACTTT.

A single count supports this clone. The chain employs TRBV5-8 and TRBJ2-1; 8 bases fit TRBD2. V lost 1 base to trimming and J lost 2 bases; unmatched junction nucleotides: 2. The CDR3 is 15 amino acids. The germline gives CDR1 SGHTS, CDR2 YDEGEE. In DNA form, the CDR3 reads TGTGCCAGCAGCTTGTTACTAGCGGCCTACAATGAGCAGTTCTTC. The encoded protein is CASSLLLAAYNEQFF.

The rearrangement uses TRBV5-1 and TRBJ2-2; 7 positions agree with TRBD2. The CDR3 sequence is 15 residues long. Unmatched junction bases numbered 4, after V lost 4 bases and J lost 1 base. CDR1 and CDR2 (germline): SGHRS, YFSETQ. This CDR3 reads CASSPPSGNTGELFF. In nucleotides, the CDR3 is TGCGCCAGCAGCCCTCCTAGCGGGAACACCGGGGAGCTGTTTTTT.

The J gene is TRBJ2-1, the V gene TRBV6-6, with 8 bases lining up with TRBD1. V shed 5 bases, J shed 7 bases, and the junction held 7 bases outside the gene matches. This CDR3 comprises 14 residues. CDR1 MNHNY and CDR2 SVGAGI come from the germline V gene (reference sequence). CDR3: CASSDGTGNNEQFF. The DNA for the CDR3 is TGTGCCAGCAGTGACGGGACAGGAAATAATGAGCAGTTCTTC.

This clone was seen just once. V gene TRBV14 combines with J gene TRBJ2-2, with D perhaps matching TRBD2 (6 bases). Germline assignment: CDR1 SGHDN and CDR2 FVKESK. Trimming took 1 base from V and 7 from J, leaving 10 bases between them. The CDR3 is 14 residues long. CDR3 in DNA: TGTGCCAGCAGCCAAGTCCGGGGGATCGGGGAGCTGTTTTTT. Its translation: CASSQVRGIGELFF.

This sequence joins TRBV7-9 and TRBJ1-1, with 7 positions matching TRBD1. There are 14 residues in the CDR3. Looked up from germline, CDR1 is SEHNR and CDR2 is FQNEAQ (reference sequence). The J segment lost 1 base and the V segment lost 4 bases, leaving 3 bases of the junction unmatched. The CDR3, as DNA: TGTGCCAGCAGCTCGACAGGGAGGAACACTGAAGCTTTCTTT. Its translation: CASSSTGRNTEAFF.

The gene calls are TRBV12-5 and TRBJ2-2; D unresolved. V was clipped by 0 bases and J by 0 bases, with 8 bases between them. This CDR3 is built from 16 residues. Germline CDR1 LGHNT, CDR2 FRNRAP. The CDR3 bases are TGTGCTAGTGGTTTGGTGGGCCTTTCGAACACCGGGGAGCTGTTTTTT. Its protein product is CASGLVGLSNTGELFF.

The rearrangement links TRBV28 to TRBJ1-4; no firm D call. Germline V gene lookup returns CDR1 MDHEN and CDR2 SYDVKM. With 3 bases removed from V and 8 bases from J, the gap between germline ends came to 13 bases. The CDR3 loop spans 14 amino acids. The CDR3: CASSFPAQPEKLFF. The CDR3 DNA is TGTGCCAGCAGTTTCCCAGCGCAGCCCGAAAAACTGTTTTTT.

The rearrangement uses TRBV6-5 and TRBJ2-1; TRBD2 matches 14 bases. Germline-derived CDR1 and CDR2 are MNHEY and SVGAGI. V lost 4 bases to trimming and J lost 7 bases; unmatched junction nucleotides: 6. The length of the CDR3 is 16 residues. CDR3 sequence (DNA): TGTGCCAGCAGTTCCAGGACTAGCGGGAGGAGGAATGAGCAGTTCTTC. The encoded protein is CASSSRTSGRRNEQFF.

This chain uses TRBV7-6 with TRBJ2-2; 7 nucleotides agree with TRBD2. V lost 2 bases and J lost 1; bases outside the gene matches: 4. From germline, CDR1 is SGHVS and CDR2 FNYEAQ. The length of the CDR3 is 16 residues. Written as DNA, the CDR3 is TGTGCCAGCAGCTTAAGGATAGCGGGGAACACCGGGGAGCTGTTTTTT. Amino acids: CASSLRIAGNTGELFF. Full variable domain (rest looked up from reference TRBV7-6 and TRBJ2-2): GAGVSQSPRYKVTKRGQDVALRCDPISGHVSLYWYRQALGQGPEFLTYFNYEAQQDKSGLPNDRFSAERPEGSISTLTIQRTEQRDSAMYRCASSLRIAGNTGELFFGEGSRLTVL.

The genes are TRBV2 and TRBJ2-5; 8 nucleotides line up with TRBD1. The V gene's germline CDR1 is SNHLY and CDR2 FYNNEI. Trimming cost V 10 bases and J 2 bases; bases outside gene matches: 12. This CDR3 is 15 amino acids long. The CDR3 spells CATQSTGVIQETQYF. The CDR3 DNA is TGTGCCACCCAATCGACAGGGGTTATACAAGAGACCCAGTACTTC.

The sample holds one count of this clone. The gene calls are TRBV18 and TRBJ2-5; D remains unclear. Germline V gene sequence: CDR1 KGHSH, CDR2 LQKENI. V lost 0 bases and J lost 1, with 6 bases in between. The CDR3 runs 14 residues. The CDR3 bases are TGTGCCAGCTCACCACCTGCCAGCCAAGAGACCCAGTACTTC. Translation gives CASSPPASQETQYF.

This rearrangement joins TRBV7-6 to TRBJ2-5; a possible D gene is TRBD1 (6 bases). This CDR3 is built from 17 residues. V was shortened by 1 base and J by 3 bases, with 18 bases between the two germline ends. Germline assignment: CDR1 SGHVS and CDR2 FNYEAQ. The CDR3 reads CASSLVGRRTVKETQYF. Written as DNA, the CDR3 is TGTGCCAGCAGCTTAGTAGGCCGTAGGACAGTCAAAGAGACCCAGTACTTC.

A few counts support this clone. The CDR3 DNA follows: TGTGCCAGCAGTGTCTTGCAGGGGGCCAAAGAGACCCAGTACTTC. Translated: CASSVLQGAKETQYF. This chain joins TRBV28 and TRBJ2-5; 8 bases line up with TRBD1. CDR1 and CDR2 from the germline V gene are MDHEN and SYDVKM. This CDR3 has 15 residues. V shed 5 bases, J shed 3 bases, and the junction held 8 bases outside the gene matches. Together with reference TRBV28 and TRBJ2-5, the CDR3 gives the full variable domain: DVKVTQSSRYLVKRTGEKVFLECVQDMDHENMFWYRQDPGLGLRLIYFSYDVKMKEKGDIPEGYSVSREKKERFSLILESASTNQTSMYLCASSVLQGAKETQYFGPGTRLLVL.

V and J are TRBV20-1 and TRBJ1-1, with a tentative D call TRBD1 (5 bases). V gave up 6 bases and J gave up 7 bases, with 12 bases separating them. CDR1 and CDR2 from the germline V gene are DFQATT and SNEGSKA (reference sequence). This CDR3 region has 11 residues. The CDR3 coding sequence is TGCAGTGCGGAGGGGCGTAATGAAGCTTTCTTT. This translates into CSAEGRNEAFF.

The CDR3 here is CASRPGQRNTEAFF. For the CDR3, the DNA is TGTGCCAGCAGACCGGGACAGAGAAACACTGAAGCTTTCTTT. The chain has TRBV6-5 and TRBJ1-1; 7 positions match TRBD1. CDR1 is MNHEY and CDR2 is SVGAGI in the germline V gene. J gave up 2 bases and V 6 bases, and 6 bases lay outside the gene matches. This CDR3 spans 14 amino acids.

This CDR3 reads CASSLARISYTEAFF. The CDR3 DNA is TGTGCCAGCAGCTTGGCCAGGATTAGTTACACTGAAGCTTTCTTT. The J gene is TRBJ1-1, the V gene TRBV5-6; D is uncertain. Germline CDR1 reads SGHDT; CDR2 reads YYEEEE. V was shortened by 0 bases and J by 3 bases, with 12 bases between the two germline ends. This CDR3 region has 15 residues. The complete variable domain, with remaining parts taken from reference TRBV5-6 and TRBJ1-1, reads DAGVTQSPTHLIKTRGQQVTLRCSPKSGHDTVSWYQQALGQGPQFIFQYYEEEERQRGNFPDRFSGHQFPNYSSELNVNALLLGDSALYLCASSLARISYTEAFFGQGTRLTVV.

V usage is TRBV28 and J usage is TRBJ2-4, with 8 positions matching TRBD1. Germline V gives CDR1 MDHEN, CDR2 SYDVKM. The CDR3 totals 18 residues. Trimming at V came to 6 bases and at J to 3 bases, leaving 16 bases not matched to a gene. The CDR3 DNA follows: TGTGCCAGCAGAAAGGACAGGGTCGACCTCGTAGACAAAAACATTCAGTACTTC. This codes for CASRKDRVDLVDKNIQYF.

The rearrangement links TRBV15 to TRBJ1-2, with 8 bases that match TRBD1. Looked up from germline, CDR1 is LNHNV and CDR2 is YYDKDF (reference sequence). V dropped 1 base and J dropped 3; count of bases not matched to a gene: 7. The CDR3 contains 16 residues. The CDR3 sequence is CATSRGDDRGHYGYTF. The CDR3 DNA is TGTGCCACCAGCAGAGGGGATGACAGGGGACACTATGGCTACACCTTC.

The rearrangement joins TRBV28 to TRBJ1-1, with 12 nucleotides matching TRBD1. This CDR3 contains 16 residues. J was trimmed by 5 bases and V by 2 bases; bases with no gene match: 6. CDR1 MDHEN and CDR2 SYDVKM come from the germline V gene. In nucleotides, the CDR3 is TGTGCCAGCAGTTTAGGGGACAGGGGGCAGAGGACTGAAGCTTTCTTT. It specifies CASSLGDRGQRTEAFF.

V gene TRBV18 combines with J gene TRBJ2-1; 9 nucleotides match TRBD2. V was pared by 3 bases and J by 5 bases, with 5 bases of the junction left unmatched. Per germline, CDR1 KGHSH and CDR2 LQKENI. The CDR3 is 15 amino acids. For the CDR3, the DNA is TGTGCCAGCTCACCTATGCGGGGGGGTGACAATGAGCAGTTCTTC. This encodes CASSPMRGGDNEQFF.

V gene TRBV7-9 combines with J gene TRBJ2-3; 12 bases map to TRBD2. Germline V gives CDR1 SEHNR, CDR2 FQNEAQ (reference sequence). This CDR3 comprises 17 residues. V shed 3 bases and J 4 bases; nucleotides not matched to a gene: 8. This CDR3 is CASSFSSGRAWADTQYF. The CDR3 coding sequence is TGTGCCAGCAGCTTTTCTAGCGGGAGGGCCTGGGCAGATACGCAGTATTTT.

CDR3 residues: CASSPQGPTVNTEAFF. CDR3 bases: TGTGCCAGCAGTCCTCAGGGGCCTACAGTGAACACTGAAGCTTTCTTT. This sequence joins TRBV2 and TRBJ1-1, with a tentative D call TRBD1 (6 bases). Trimming stripped 5 bases from V and 0 bases from J, with 16 bases between. CDR3 length equals 16 residues. CDR1 is SNHLY, CDR2 FYNNEI, per germline.

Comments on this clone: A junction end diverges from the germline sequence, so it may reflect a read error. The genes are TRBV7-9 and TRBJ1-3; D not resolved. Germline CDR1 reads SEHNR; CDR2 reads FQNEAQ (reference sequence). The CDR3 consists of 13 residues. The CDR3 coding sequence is TGTTCCAGCAGCTTAAGCACTGGAAACACCATATATTTT. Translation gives CSSSLSTGNTIYF.

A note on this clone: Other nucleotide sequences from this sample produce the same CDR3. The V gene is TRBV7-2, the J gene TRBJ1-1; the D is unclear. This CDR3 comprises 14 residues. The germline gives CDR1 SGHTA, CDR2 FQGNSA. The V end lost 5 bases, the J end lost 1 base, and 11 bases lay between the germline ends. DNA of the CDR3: TGTGCCAGCAGCCCACTAGGAGGGAACACTGAAGCTTTCTTT. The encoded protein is CASSPLGGNTEAFF.

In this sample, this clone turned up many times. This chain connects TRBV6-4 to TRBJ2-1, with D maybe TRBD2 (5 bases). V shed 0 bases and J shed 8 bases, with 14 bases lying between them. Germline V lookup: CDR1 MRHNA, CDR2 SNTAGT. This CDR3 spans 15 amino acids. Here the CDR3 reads CASSDSAASSHEQFF. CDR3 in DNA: TGTGCCAGCAGTGACTCGGCGGCTAGCTCACATGAGCAGTTCTTC.

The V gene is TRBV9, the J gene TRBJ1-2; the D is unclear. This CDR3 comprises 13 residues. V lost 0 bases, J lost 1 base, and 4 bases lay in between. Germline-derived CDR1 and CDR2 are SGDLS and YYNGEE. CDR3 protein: CASSVDSNYGYTF. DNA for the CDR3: TGTGCCAGCAGCGTAGACAGTAACTATGGCTACACCTTC.

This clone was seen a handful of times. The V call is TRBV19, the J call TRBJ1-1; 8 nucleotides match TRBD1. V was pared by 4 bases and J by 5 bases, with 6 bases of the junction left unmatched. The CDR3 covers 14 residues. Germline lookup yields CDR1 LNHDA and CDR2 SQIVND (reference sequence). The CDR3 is CASSTGQVGTEAFF. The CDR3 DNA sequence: TGTGCCAGTAGTACGGGACAGGTGGGGACTGAAGCTTTCTTT. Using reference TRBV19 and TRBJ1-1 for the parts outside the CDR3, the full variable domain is DGGITQSPKYLFRKEGQNVTLSCEQNLNHDAMYWYRQDPGQGLRLIYYSQIVNDFQKGDIAEGYSVSREKKESFPLTVTSAQKNPTAFYLCASSTGQVGTEAFFGQGTRLTVV.

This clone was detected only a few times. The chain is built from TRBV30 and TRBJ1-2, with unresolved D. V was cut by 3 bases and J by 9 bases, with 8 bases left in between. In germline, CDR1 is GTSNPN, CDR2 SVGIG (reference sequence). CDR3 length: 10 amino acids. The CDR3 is CAWSGTSYTF. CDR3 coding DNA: TGTGCCTGGAGCGGTACTAGCTACACCTTC.

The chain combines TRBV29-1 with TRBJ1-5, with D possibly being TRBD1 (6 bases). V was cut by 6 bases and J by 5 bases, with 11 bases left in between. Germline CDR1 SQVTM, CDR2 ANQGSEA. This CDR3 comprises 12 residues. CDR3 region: CSVGQSDQPQHF. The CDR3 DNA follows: TGCAGCGTGGGACAATCCGATCAGCCCCAGCATTTT. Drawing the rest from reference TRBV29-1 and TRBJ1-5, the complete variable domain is SAVISQKPSRDICQRGTSLTIQCQVDSQVTMMFWYRQQPGQSLTLIATANQGSEATYESGFVIDKFPISRPNLTFSTLTVSNMSPEDSSIYLCSVGQSDQPQHFGDGTRLSIL.